This T cell receptor beta chain was identified in a study of identifying expanded T cells in peripheral blood. Study findings and constraints: Differentially abundant clones: about 1.1 between replicates, 16.4 at around 15 days, under 25 at four. Approximately 2-week clone count variance significantly increased as total template count grew.

Sequenced by immunoSEQ multiplex PCR; TCRdb stores in-frame clones only, minus some. The table shows tens of thousands of clones, with more than 75% occurring only once. Concerning this clone itself: Antigen specificity is unknown.

Germline V lookup: CDR1 MNHEY, CDR2 SMNVEV (reference sequence). The CDR3 runs to 15 residues. V was clipped by 4 bases and J by 5 bases; unmatched bases: 11. Healthy donors had no documented immune events, such as infections, while sampled. The chain is built from TRBV27 and TRBJ2-7; 7 bases map to TRBD2. The clonotype originates from a person aged 18-70 years in good health. The sequencing sample was made of blood. CDR3 loop: CASSWRPFRGDEQYF. The CDR3 coding sequence is TGTGCCAGCAGTTGGAGACCCTTCCGGGGGGACGAGCAGTACTTC.